The 20 T cell receptor beta chains reported below all come from one sample, sequenced in a study of blood T cells in healthy people across ages. It was with a sample-barcoded 5' primer and a J-beta primer mix that a second PCR of roughly 6 to 11 cycles was run. A single record per CDR3 protein comes from TCRdb applying MiXCR to the 5' RACE reads. This sample has about 1.5 million distinct CDR3 sequences, with 35% to 45% found just once. Sequenced: blood. These receptors were obtained from a woman aged 18-29 years in good health.

This clonotype has only a few counts. The V gene is TRBV7-3, the J gene TRBJ2-1; tentative D call: TRBD2 (6 bases). Between the trimmed V and J ends, which lost 0 bases and 5 bases, there was a span of 17 bases. This CDR3 spans 17 amino acids. The germline V gene has CDR1 SGHTA and CDR2 FQGTGA. CDR3 sequence: CASSLTGGASVDNEQFF. The CDR3 DNA sequence: TGTGCCAGCAGCTTAACGGGGGGTGCTAGCGTCGACAATGAGCAGTTCTTC.

This chain uses TRBV6-2 or TRBV6-3 with TRBJ1-5, with unresolved D. Trimming stripped 4 bases from V and 7 bases from J, with 8 bases between. The CDR3 consists of 12 residues. Germline values: CDR1 MNHEY, CDR2 SVGEGT. The CDR3 reads CASSWEWQPQHF. Written as DNA, the CDR3 is TGTGCCAGCAGTTGGGAATGGCAGCCCCAGCATTTT.

This clonotype appeared a few times. The chain has TRBV6-2 or TRBV6-3 and TRBJ2-7, with D tentatively TRBD2 (6 bases). This CDR3 is built from 14 residues. V was pared by 6 bases and J by 4 bases, with 16 bases between. Germline V gene lookup returns CDR1 MNHEY and CDR2 SVGEGT. The CDR3 DNA reads as TGTGCCAGCAGCTTCGGGACTTTTATTTACGAGCAGTACTTC. This sequence encodes CASSFGTFIYEQYF.

V gene TRBV4-1 combines with J gene TRBJ2-7; 10 nucleotides match TRBD2. V shed 2 bases, J shed 2 bases, and the junction held 3 bases outside the gene matches. CDR1 is MGHRA, CDR2 YSYEKL, per germline. The CDR3 totals 15 residues. CDR3 amino acids: CASSQLAGDTYEQYF. The CDR3 nucleotides read TGCGCCAGCAGCCAACTAGCGGGGGATACCTACGAGCAGTACTTC.

In its sample, this clonotype was seen a few times. A much larger clone differs from this one at a single base, so this may be a read error. This chain links TRBV7-9 with TRBJ2-1; 10 nucleotides agree with TRBD2. The J call is uncertain, as TRBJ2-7 better fits the DNA end. CDR3 length: 15 residues. The germline V gene encodes CDR1 SEHNR and CDR2 FQNEAQ (reference sequence). The CDR3 DNA reads TGTGCCAGCAGTCTACTAGCGGGAAAGTACAATGAGCAGTACTTC. Translating it yields CASSLLAGKYNEQYF.

This clonotype was observed a few times. This chain uses TRBV12-3 or TRBV12-4 with TRBJ2-5, with a weak D call TRBD1 (6 bases). The CDR3 is 14 amino acids. V lost 6 bases and J 1 base, leaving 12 bases between the germline ends. CDR3: CASSDRDTQETQYF. CDR3 nucleotides: TGTGCCAGCAGCGACCGGGACACCCAAGAGACCCAGTACTTC.

This chain joins TRBV4-3 and TRBJ2-4; possible D gene TRBD2, 6 bases. This CDR3 comprises 17 residues. Germline CDR1 and CDR2: LGHNA and YSLEER. V lost 5 bases, J lost 6 bases, and 23 bases lay in between. The CDR3 DNA reads TGCGCCAGCAGCTGGTCTAGCGCTGGGGTAGGGAGAAACATTCAGTACTTC. Translation gives CASSWSSAGVGRNIQYF.

The J gene is TRBJ2-1, the V gene TRBV12-3 or TRBV12-4; possible D gene TRBD2, 5 bases. The germline V and J ends were trimmed by 5 bases and 6 bases, with 17 bases remaining between them. The CDR3 runs to 15 residues. DNA for the CDR3: TGTGCCAGCAGTCCGTTTAAGGGAGTACTCAATGAGCAGTTCTTC. Its protein product is CASSPFKGVLNEQFF.

The chain has TRBV5-1 and TRBJ1-2; D might be TRBD1 (6 bases). The V gene lost 0 bases and the J gene lost 7 bases, with 13 bases spanning the gap. The CDR3 sequence is 14 residues long. Germline V gene lookup returns CDR1 SGHRS and CDR2 YFSETQ. CDR3 region: CASSLAQGECGYTF. For the CDR3, the DNA is TGCGCCAGCAGCTTGGCACAGGGTGAATGTGGCTACACCTTC. The variable domain in full, with the rest retrieved from reference TRBV5-1 and TRBJ1-2, is KAGVTQTPRYLIKTRGQQVTLSCSPISGHRSVSWYQQTPGQGLQFLFEYFSETQRNKGNFPGRFSGRQFSNSRSEMNVSTLELGDSALYLCASSLAQGECGYTFGSGTRLTVV.

V and J are TRBV20-1 and TRBJ2-3; no definite D call. There are 13 residues in the CDR3. V lost 6 bases and J 4 bases, leaving 14 bases between the germline ends. CDR1 and CDR2 from the germline V gene are DFQATT and SNEGSKA (reference sequence). CDR3 sequence reads: CSAPLRNADTQYF. CDR3 sequence (DNA): TGCAGTGCACCTCTGAGGAACGCAGATACGCAGTATTTT.

The gene calls are TRBV29-1 and TRBJ2-7, with a possible D match to TRBD2 (6 bases). The ends were cut back, 4 bases at V and 0 bases at J, with 13 bases in the middle. Germline values: CDR1 SQVTM, CDR2 ANQGSEA. The CDR3 extends over 14 amino acids. CDR3 region: CSVGGVTGSYEQYF. CDR3 coding DNA: TGCAGCGTTGGGGGGGTTACGGGCTCCTACGAGCAGTACTTC.

The rearrangement links TRBV11-1 to TRBJ2-5; no definite D call. CDR1 and CDR2 from the germline V gene are SGHAT and FQDESV (reference sequence). The ends were cut back, 6 bases at V and 7 bases at J, with 18 bases in the middle. The CDR3 runs to 14 residues. The CDR3 DNA reads as TGTGCCAGCAGGCCGAATCTAGAACTGGGGACCCAGTACTTC. Its translation: CASRPNLELGTQYF. The variable domain in full, completed from reference TRBV11-1 and TRBJ2-5, reads EAEVAQSPRYKITEKSQAVAFWCDPISGHATLYWYRQILGQGPELLVQFQDESVVDDSQLPKDRFSAERLKGVDSTLKIQPAELGDSAMYLCASRPNLELGTQYFGPGTRLLVL.

A remark on this clonotype: The junction shows a germline mismatch at one end, possibly a read error. The V call is TRBV12-3 or TRBV12-4, the J call TRBJ2-3; D not certain. This CDR3 spans 13 amino acids. The CDR3 nucleotides read TGTGCCAGCAGACTCGAGAGCACAGATACGGAGTATTTT. It yields the protein CASRLESTDTEYF.

The V gene is TRBV5-1, the J gene TRBJ1-6; 8 bases fit TRBD1. The CDR3 loop spans 14 amino acids. V shed 8 bases, J shed 8 bases, and the junction held 9 bases outside the gene matches. Germline CDR1 reads SGHRS; CDR2 reads YFSETQ. The CDR3 DNA reads as TGCGCCAGGGGAGGAGACAGGGGAGATTCACCCCTCCACTTT. It yields the protein CARGGDRGDSPLHF.

This clonotype was counted only a few times. The chain carries TRBV27 and TRBJ2-4; D might be TRBD2 (5 bases). CDR1 and CDR2 from the germline V gene are MNHEY and SMNVEV (reference sequence). The CDR3 is 14 amino acids. With 5 bases removed from V and 13 bases from J, the gap between germline ends came to 21 bases. The DNA for the CDR3 is TGTGCCAGCAGTCAACTAGAGAGCCCCTGGGAGCAGTACTTC. This sequence encodes CASSQLESPWEQYF.

The rearrangement joins TRBV6-5 to TRBJ2-1; 7 bases match TRBD1. The germline V gene encodes CDR1 MNHEY and CDR2 SVGAGI. This CDR3 is built from 16 residues. The junction had 11 bases not matched to a gene; V was cut back by 2 bases and J by 7 bases. CDR3 loop: CASSYAPPKTGNEQFF. In nucleotides, the CDR3 is TGTGCCAGCAGTTACGCCCCTCCTAAGACAGGGAATGAGCAGTTCTTC.

The V gene is TRBV20-1, the J gene TRBJ1-4; D is undetermined. The CDR3 loop spans 13 amino acids. Germline CDR1 is DFQATT and CDR2 is SNEGSKA (reference sequence). V lost 6 bases, J lost 2 bases, and 10 bases lay in between. The CDR3 spells CSATPPTNEKLFF. In DNA form, the CDR3 reads TGCAGTGCAACCCCCCCCACTAATGAAAAACTGTTTTTT.

This clonotype was picked up a small number of times. The gene calls are TRBV20-1 and TRBJ2-1, with 14 bases matching TRBD2. The CDR3 runs 14 residues. Germline V gene data show CDR1 as DFQATT and CDR2 as SNEGSKA (reference sequence). V lost 6 bases and J lost 9; bases outside the gene matches: 7. The CDR3 region is CSATHGLAGGEQFF. Here the CDR3 DNA reads TGCAGTGCCACCCACGGACTAGCGGGAGGTGAGCAGTTCTTC.

The V gene is TRBV20-1, the J gene TRBJ2-3; D not certain. The germline V and J ends were trimmed by 5 bases and 2 bases, with 17 bases remaining between them. This CDR3 is built from 15 residues. From germline, CDR1 is DFQATT and CDR2 SNEGSKA (reference sequence). The CDR3 coding sequence is TGCAGTGCTGATGGGCCTCGGAGAAACACAGATACGCAGTATTTT. Its protein product is CSADGPRRNTDTQYF.

The chain links TRBV5-5 to TRBJ1-1; no clear D. Germline-derived CDR1 and CDR2 are SGHKS and YYEKEE (reference sequence). V lost 7 bases and J 6 bases, leaving 10 bases between the germline ends. The CDR3 consists of 11 residues. The CDR3 spells CASGGFPEAFF. DNA of the CDR3: TGTGCCAGCGGAGGTTTCCCTGAAGCTTTCTTT.